These 8 T cell receptor beta chains were sequenced from one sample in a study of PD-1 blockade in classical Hodgkin lymphoma. Every patient experienced relapse after autologous stem cell transplantation, and brentuximab vedotin exposure varied. TCRdb keeps only in-frame clones here, not all; method: immunoSEQ multiplex PCR. The repertoire holds about 98,000 clones, with about four fifths as singletons. This material consisted of peripheral blood mononuclear cells (PBMCs), taken before the second cycle of nivolumab. The receptors were gathered from a human donor with classical Hodgkin lymphoma.

The J gene is TRBJ1-3, the V gene TRBV28, with D unclear. With 1 base removed from V and 0 bases from J, the gap between germline ends came to 4 bases. CDR3 length: 14 amino acids. Germline V gene lookup returns CDR1 MDHEN and CDR2 SYDVKM. CDR3 nucleotide sequence: TGTGCCAGCAGTTTATTGCACTCTGGAAACACCATATATTTT. This codes for CASSLLHSGNTIYF.

The rearrangement uses TRBV28 and TRBJ2-7; 7 bases line up with TRBD1. Looked up from germline, CDR1 is MDHEN and CDR2 is SYDVKM. V lost 3 bases, J lost 4 bases, and 6 bases stayed unmatched. The CDR3 loop spans 14 amino acids. CDR3 protein: CASSFDRVLYEQYF. As DNA, the CDR3 is TGTGCCAGCAGTTTTGACAGGGTTTTATACGAGCAGTACTTC.

V and J are TRBV7-8 and TRBJ2-3; D not certain. Trimming shortened V by 5 bases and J by 4 bases, and 13 bases separated the two germline ends. The CDR3 loop spans 14 amino acids. CDR1 SGHVS and CDR2 FQNEAQ come from the germline V gene. The chain's CDR3 is CASSPRSVSDTQYF. In DNA, the CDR3 is TGTGCCAGCAGCCCCCGATCCGTTTCAGATACGCAGTATTTT. Together with reference TRBV7-8 and TRBJ2-3, the CDR3 gives the full variable domain: GAGVSQSPRYKVAKRGQDVALRCDPISGHVSLFWYQQALGQGPEFLTYFQNEAQLDKSGLPSDRFFAERPEGSVSTLKIQRTQQEDSAVYLCASSPRSVSDTQYFGPGTRLTVL.

The V call is TRBV27, the J call TRBJ2-2; D may match TRBD1 or TRBD2 (6 bases each). V lost 5 bases and J 4 bases, leaving 20 bases between the germline ends. Germline V gene sequence: CDR1 MNHEY, CDR2 SMNVEV (reference sequence). The CDR3 spans 17 residues. DNA of the CDR3: TGTGCCAGCAGTAGGCGAGTGGGGGGCCAGATCACCGGGGAGCTGTTTTTT. The encoded protein is CASSRRVGGQITGELFF.

The chain couples TRBV19 to TRBJ2-7, with a tentative D call TRBD1 (6 bases). The germline gives CDR1 LNHDA, CDR2 SQIVND (reference sequence). V dropped 6 bases and J dropped 3 bases, with 18 bases sitting between them. The CDR3 loop spans 15 amino acids. For the CDR3, the DNA is TGTGCCAGTAGCCGCTACCCGGGACAAGGCTACGAGCAGTACTTC. This encodes CASSRYPGQGYEQYF.

The chain employs TRBV5-1 and TRBJ1-2, with 7 bases fitting TRBD1. The CDR3 extends over 17 amino acids. The ends lost 1 base at V and 0 bases at J; junction bases unmatched: 9. Germline CDR1 SGHRS, CDR2 YFSETQ. CDR3 sequence: CASSLLGEGAANYGYTF. The CDR3 nucleotides read TGCGCCAGCAGCTTGTTGGGTGAGGGGGCAGCTAACTATGGCTACACCTTC.

A single count supports this clone. The J gene is TRBJ1-4, the V gene TRBV29-1; 10 bases align to TRBD1. The length of the CDR3 is 15 residues. Germline CDR1 reads SQVTM; CDR2 reads ANQGSEA. Trimming at V came to 7 bases and at J to 4 bases, leaving 9 bases not matched to a gene. CDR3 bases: TGCAGCGGGATGACAGGGGGCTCTAGTAATGAAAAACTGTTTTTT. Translating it yields CSGMTGGSSNEKLFF.

CDR3 nucleotide sequence: TGTGCCAGCAGCCCAACTAGCGGATCGGGCTCCTACGAGCAGTACTTC. Residues: CASSPTSGSGSYEQYF. This chain joins TRBV13 and TRBJ2-7; 8 bases are shared with TRBD2. The V gene's germline CDR1 is PRHDT and CDR2 FYEKMQ (reference sequence). J lost 0 bases, V lost 5 bases, and 9 bases had no gene match. The CDR3 runs to 16 residues.